The entry that follows covers one T cell receptor beta chain sequence. Its target is unknown. The sample comes from a study of T cell responses to AZD1222 COVID-19 vaccine. Study results and caveats: White British people made up most donors, females outnumbered males, and clonal diversity was possibly underestimated.

CDR3 length: 12 residues. V lost 5 bases to trimming and J lost 5 bases, with 6 bases between them. Germline CDR1 is SNHLY and CDR2 is FYNNEI. Measured with immunoSEQ multiplex PCR; TCRdb has only the in-frame clones, and not every one. The data hold roughly 180,000 clones, with over 90% observed a single time. The input for sequencing was peripheral blood, taken 28 days after the second AZD1222 dose. The chain employs TRBV2 and TRBJ2-2, with D unresolved. This receptor was taken from an adult who received the AZD1222 COVID-19 vaccine. The CDR3 sequence is CASSSGTGELFF. The CDR3 nucleotides read TGTGCCAGCAGTTCTGGGACCGGGGAGCTGTTTTTT.